The entry below describes one T cell receptor beta chain. The CDR3 contains 16 residues. Trimming shortened V by 4 bases and J by 0 bases, and 16 bases separated the two germline ends. Germline assignment: CDR1 SGHRS and CDR2 YFSETQ. The data stem from a study of blood T cell repertoires in COVID-19. Study in general: The United States, Italy and Spain supplied acute and convalescent COVID-19 samples.

As originally analysed: Amplifying reference gene primers gave estimates of nucleated cell counts. Method: immunoSEQ multiplex PCR; TCRdb's copy keeps in-frame clones and lacks some. D and trimming come from the DNA, and the V and J calls and clone size come from that table. Here the sample spans about 180,000 clones, 85% being singletons. The source is a man aged 35 to 55 who had recovered from COVID-19. Sequences were obtained from PBMCs or T cells enriched from blood (not recorded which). The chain joins TRBV5-1 to TRBJ1-1; D unresolved. CDR3 nucleotide sequence: TGCGCCAGCAGCCCGCCGCCACGGGGTGTGAACACTGAAGCTTTCTTT. It encodes CASSPPPRGVNTEAFF.